The sequence of this TCR beta chain was determined in a study of T cell responses to AZD1222 COVID-19 vaccine. Comments on this clone: Its matching antigen is unknown.

Regarding the study as a whole: Among the donors, most were white British and more were female, and clonal diversity was possibly underestimated. Mapped onto spike, vaccine-associated CD4 TCRs spanned it and were dominant at 160-218 and 743-854. Two AZD1222 administrations were followed by greater Spike-specific TCR breadth and depth. Nearly half of spike-specific TCRs reportedly target variant regions that are unmutated in the B.1.351 and B.1.1.7 variants.

Trimming cost V 2 bases and J 0 bases, with 8 bases left between them. This CDR3 has 15 residues. Germline lookup yields CDR1 MNHNS and CDR2 SASEGT. The method was immunoSEQ multiplex PCR; TCRdb's version includes in-frame clones alone and lacks a portion of them. The data hold approximately 130,000 clones, with about 93% observed a single time. This sequence originates from an adult in good health. Sequencing used peripheral blood, obtained on day 0 of AZD1222 vaccination. V gene TRBV6-1 combines with J gene TRBJ1-3; possibly TRBD1 for D (5 bases). CDR3 DNA sequence: TGTGCCAGCAGTGAAAGGGGTCACTCTGGAAACACCATATATTTT. Translating gives CASSERGHSGNTIYF.